This T cell receptor (beta chain) was sequenced for a study of T cells after yellow fever vaccination. From the 5' RACE reads, TCRdb called clonotypes with MiXCR, one entry per CDR3 protein. The sample consists of roughly 300,000 distinct CDR3 sequences, about 7.8% of them appearing once. Remarks on this clonotype: A read error may produce the germline difference seen at one junction end.

Germline V gene sequence: CDR1 MNHEY, CDR2 SVGAGI. The CDR3 contains 15 residues. This receptor was taken from a man aged 18 to 30 who received the YFV17D yellow fever vaccine. The sequences come from PBMCs, collected approximately 40 days after the first yellow fever vaccination. The rearrangement uses TRBV6-5 and TRBJ2-5; 7 nucleotides match TRBD1. The CDR3: CASSRYRGSGTPTLF. CDR3 DNA sequence: TGTGCCAGCAGCAGATACAGGGGTAGTGGGACGCCCACCCTATTC.